Described below is a single T cell receptor beta chain sequence and its context. What it binds is unknown. Individuals with alopecia areata gave both lesional scalp punch biopsies and peripheral blood for collection. A FACSAria was used to sort CD4+ and CD8+ T cells. These cells came from PBMCs. This entry is derived from a study of CD8+ T cells in alopecia areata. Study outcomes and limitations: Affected lesional scalp, above all in alopecia totalis/universalis, was more clonal than normal scalp.

Sequencing relied on a cDNA template that was reverse transcribed from extracted RNA. The data were produced by immunoSEQ multiplex PCR, yet TCRdb's version contains in-frame clones alone and is incomplete. The sample yields 150,000 or so clones, just over 65% seen once. V lost 6 bases and J lost 3, with 20 bases in between. From germline, CDR1 is SQVTM and CDR2 ANQGSEA. The CDR3 consists of 15 residues. The chain joins TRBV29-1 to TRBJ1-2; TRBD1 is a possible D gene (5 bases). Sequencing used CD8+ T cells sorted from blood, obtained at week 0. This receptor was taken from a human donor with alopecia areata. CDR3: CSVQPGQGRDYGYTF. The CDR3 DNA reads as TGCAGCGTACAACCCGGCCAGGGTCGAGACTATGGCTACACCTTC. Using reference TRBV29-1 and TRBJ1-2 for the parts outside the CDR3, the full variable domain is SAVISQKPSRDICQRGTSLTIQCQVDSQVTMMFWYRQQPGQSLTLIATANQGSEATYESGFVIDKFPISRPNLTFSTLTVSNMSPEDSSIYLCSVQPGQGRDYGYTFGSGTRLTVV.